This TCR beta chain was profiled in a study of tumor-infiltrating lymphocytes in primary liver carcinoma. Study findings and constraints: Present in all five tumor regions were only about 7.5-25% of the top clones. Tumor region pairs showed greater overlap than either tumor-adjacent or tumor-blood pairs did.

As concerns this clonotype: Its antigen is currently unknown. Sequence at one end of the junction differs from germline and may be a read error.

TCR beta cDNA was reverse-transcribed from 500 to 550 ng of total RNA. The reaction used a constant-region primer and ProtoScript II reverse transcriptase. Nested multiplex PCR, run for three rounds with slightly modified ARM-PCR, yielded TCR beta libraries. Each of the first two PCR rounds ran approximately 11 cycles with TRBV1-TRBV30 forward and C-beta reverse primers. TCRdb redid the calling of the multiplex PCR reads with MiXCR, one entry per CDR3 protein. Among tens of thousands of distinct CDR3 sequences, about 70% were seen once, and the ten largest hold less than 30%. Germline loops: CDR1 SGHAT, CDR2 FQDESV (reference sequence). The CDR3 totals 15 residues. Co-extracted RNA and DNA came from 20-30 mg of unsorted bulk tissue. Surgical resection was used to treat these primary liver carcinoma patients. Every tumor sample analyzed contained over 75% viable tumor cells.

The gene calls are TRBV11-1 and TRBJ2-2; 8 bases line up with TRBD1. Sequenced input: liver tumor tissue from sampling region 2. Subset denoted: tumor region T2, inferior pole. This TCR was recovered from a man in his forties or fifties with primary liver carcinoma and hepatitis B virus infection. The DNA for the CDR3 is TGTGCCAGCAGAGCAGGGGGCCTGAACATCGGGGAGCTGTTCTTC. It is translated as CASRAGGLNIGELFF.